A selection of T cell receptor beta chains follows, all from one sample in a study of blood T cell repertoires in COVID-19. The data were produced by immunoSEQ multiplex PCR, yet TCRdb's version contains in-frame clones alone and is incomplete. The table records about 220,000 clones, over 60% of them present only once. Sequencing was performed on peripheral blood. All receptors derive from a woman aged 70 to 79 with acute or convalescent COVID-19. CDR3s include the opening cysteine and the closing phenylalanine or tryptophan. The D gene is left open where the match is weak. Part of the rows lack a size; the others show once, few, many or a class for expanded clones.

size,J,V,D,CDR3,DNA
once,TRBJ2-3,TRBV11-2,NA,CASSGGRDTQYF,TGTGCCAGCAGCGGGGGGAGAGATACGCAGTATTTT
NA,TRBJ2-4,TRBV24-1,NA,CATSASKGGIQYF,TGTGCCACCAGTGCCAGCAAGGGAGGCATTCAGTACTTC
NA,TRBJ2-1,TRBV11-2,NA,CASSRGRESYNEQFF,TGTGCCAGCAGCAGGGGCCGCGAGTCCTACAATGAGCAGTTCTTC
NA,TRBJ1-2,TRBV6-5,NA,CASSYQGGSTGYTF,TGTGCCAGCAGTTACCAAGGAGGGTCAACGGGCTACACCTTC
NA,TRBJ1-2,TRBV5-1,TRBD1,CASKGTGSYGYTF,TGCGCCAGCAAGGGGACAGGGTCCTATGGCTACACCTTC
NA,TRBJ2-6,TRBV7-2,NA,CASSFNSGVSGANVLTF,TGTGCCAGCAGCTTTAATTCCGGGGTCTCTGGGGCCAACGTCCTGACTTTC
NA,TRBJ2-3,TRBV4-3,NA,CASSQEVSLGASTDTQYF,TGCGCCAGCAGCCAAGAAGTTTCCTTGGGGGCTAGCACAGATACGCAGTATTTT
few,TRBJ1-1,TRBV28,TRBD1,CASSSTGAAFF,TGTGCCAGCAGTTCTACAGGGGCCGCTTTCTTT
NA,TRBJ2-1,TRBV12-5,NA,CASGLVTGAYNEQFF,TGTGCTAGTGGTTTGGTTACAGGCGCCTACAATGAGCAGTTCTTC
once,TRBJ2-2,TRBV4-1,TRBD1,CASSQFHGTGAATGELFF,TGCGCCAGCAGCCAATTTCATGGGACAGGGGCGGCCACCGGGGAGCTGTTTTTT
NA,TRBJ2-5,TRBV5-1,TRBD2,CASERGTSGGQETQYF,TGCGCCAGCGAACGTGGGACTAGCGGGGGTCAAGAGACCCAGTACTTC
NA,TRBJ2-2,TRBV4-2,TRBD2,CASSPLGGGDTGELFF,TGTGCCAGCAGCCCTCTAGGCGGGGGGGACACCGGGGAGCTGTTTTTT
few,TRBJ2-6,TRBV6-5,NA,CASMEGSGANVLTF,TGTGCCAGCATGGAGGGGTCTGGGGCCAACGTCCTGACTTTC
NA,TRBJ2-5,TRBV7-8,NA,CASSLVFAGALETQYF,TGTGCCAGCAGCTTAGTCTTCGCGGGGGCCTTAGAGACCCAGTACTTC
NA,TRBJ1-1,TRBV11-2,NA,CASSFDGGRNTEAFF,TGTGCCAGCAGCTTCGATGGGGGCCGGAACACTGAAGCTTTCTTT
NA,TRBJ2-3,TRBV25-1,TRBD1,CASSGNRGPGTDTQYF,TGTGCCAGCAGTGGAAACAGGGGGCCAGGCACAGATACGCAGTATTTT
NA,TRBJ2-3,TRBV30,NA,CAWSVAGESQYF,TGTGCCTGGAGTGTGGCCGGGGAATCGCAGTATTTT
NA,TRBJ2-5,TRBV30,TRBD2,CAWSVVGGYETQYF,TGTGCCTGGAGTGTCGTCGGGGGGTATGAGACCCAGTACTTC
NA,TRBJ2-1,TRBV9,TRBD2,CASSVVSSGGEQFF,TGTGCCAGCAGCGTAGTGAGTAGCGGGGGTGAGCAGTTCTTC
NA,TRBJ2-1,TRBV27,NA,CASSLWTAPNEQFF,TGTGCCAGCAGTTTGTGGACAGCCCCCAATGAGCAGTTCTTC
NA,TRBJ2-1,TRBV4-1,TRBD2,CASRALAGGRNEQFF,TGCGCCAGCAGGGCGCTAGCGGGGGGGCGCAATGAGCAGTTCTTC
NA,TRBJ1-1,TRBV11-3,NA,CASSLSGVSTEAFF,TGTGCCAGCAGCTTATCGGGGGTTAGCACTGAAGCTTTCTTT
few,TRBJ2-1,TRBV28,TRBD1,CASREQGANEQFF,TGTGCCAGTCGGGAGCAGGGGGCGAATGAGCAGTTCTTC
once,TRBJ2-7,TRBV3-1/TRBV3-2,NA,CASSQEHYEQYF,TGTGCCAGCAGCCAAGAACACTACGAGCAGTACTTC
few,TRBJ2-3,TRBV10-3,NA,CAISAGEGTDTQYF,TGTGCCATCAGTGCGGGGGAAGGCACAGATACGCAGTATTTT
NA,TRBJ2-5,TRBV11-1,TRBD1,CASSFRQGTQETQYF,TGTGCCAGCAGCTTTAGACAGGGGACACAAGAGACCCAGTACTTC
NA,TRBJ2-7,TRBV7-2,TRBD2,CASSLVVDGTSEQYF,TGTGCCAGCAGCTTAGTTGTTGACGGGACTAGCGAGCAGTACTTC
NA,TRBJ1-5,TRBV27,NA,CASKFRGRGGYSNQPQHF,TGTGCCAGCAAGTTCCGGGGAAGGGGGGGTTATAGCAATCAGCCCCAGCATTTT
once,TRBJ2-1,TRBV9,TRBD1,CASSLDRGHYNEQFF,TGTGCCAGCAGCCTGGACAGGGGTCATTACAATGAGCAGTTCTTC
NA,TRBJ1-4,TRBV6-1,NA,CASSGEAGAGLVGGKLFF,TGTGCCAGCAGTGGGGAGGCCGGGGCAGGTCTGGTCGGTGGAAAACTGTTTTTT
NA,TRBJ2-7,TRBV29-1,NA,CSVVGGVVDGATYEQYF,TGCAGCGTTGTGGGCGGGGTGGTCGACGGAGCCACCTACGAGCAGTACTTC
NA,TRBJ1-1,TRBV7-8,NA,CASSFRGMNTEAFF,TGTGCCAGCTCCTTCAGGGGAATGAACACTGAAGCTTTCTTT
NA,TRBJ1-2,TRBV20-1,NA,CSARQAGGYTF,TGCAGTGCTAGGCAGGCGGGGGGCTACACCTTC
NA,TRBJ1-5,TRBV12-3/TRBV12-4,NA,CASSQQVNQPQHF,TGTGCCAGCAGTCAACAGGTTAATCAGCCCCAGCATTTT
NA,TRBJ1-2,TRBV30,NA,CAWSDRPVRPNYGYTF,TGTGCCTGGAGTGACAGACCGGTGCGACCCAACTATGGCTACACCTTC
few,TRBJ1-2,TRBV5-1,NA,CASSFLGVHVVSGGAKDYGYTF,TGCGCCAGCAGCTTTCTCGGAGTTCATGTTGTTTCTGGGGGGGCGAAGGATTATGGCTACACCTTC
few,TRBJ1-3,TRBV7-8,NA,CASSKEFSSGNTIYF,TGTGCCAGCAGCAAAGAGTTTAGCTCTGGAAACACCATATATTTT
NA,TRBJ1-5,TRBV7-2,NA,CASGRTFNQPQHF,TGTGCCAGCGGGCGGACTTTCAACCAGCCCCAGCATTTT
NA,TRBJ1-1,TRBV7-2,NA,CASTLGGRRAMNTEAFF,TGTGCCAGCACCCTAGGTGGGAGGAGAGCTATGAACACTGAAGCTTTCTTT
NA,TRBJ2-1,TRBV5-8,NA,CASSSRPGTYNEQFF,TGTGCCAGCAGCTCTCGGCCGGGTACCTACAATGAGCAGTTCTTC
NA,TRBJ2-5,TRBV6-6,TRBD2,CASSLGLAGGYQETQYF,TGTGCCAGCAGTCTGGGACTAGCGGGGGGCTATCAAGAGACCCAGTACTTC
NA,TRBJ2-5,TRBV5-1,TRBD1,CASRSTGEETQYF,TGCGCCAGCAGATCGACAGGGGAAGAGACCCAGTACTTC
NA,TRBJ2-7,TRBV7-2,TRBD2,CASSSSGGPYEQYF,TGTGCCAGCAGCTCTAGCGGGGGGCCCTACGAGCAGTACTTC
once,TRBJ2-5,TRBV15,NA,CATRGGETQYF,TGTGCCACGCGGGGAGGTGAGACCCAGTACTTC
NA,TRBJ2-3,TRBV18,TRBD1,CASSDRVGRTDTQYF,TGTGCCAGCTCGGACAGGGTAGGCCGCACAGATACGCAGTATTTT
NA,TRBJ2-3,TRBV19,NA,CASRGPSITDTQYF,TGTGCCAGTAGAGGCCCTAGTATCACAGATACGCAGTATTTT
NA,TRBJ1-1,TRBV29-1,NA,CSVAGQLYTEAFF,TGCAGCGTTGCCGGACAGTTGTACACTGAAGCTTTCTTT
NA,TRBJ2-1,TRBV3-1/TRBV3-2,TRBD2,CASSQGVPSGGNEQFF,TGTGCCAGCAGCCAAGGTGTACCTAGCGGGGGTAATGAGCAGTTCTTC
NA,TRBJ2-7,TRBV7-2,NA,CASSLGGAGAYEQYF,TGTGCCAGCAGCTTAGGAGGGGCAGGGGCCTACGAGCAGTACTTC
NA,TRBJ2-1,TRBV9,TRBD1,CASTEQGDSYNEQFF,TGTGCCAGCACCGAACAGGGGGACTCCTACAATGAGCAGTTCTTC
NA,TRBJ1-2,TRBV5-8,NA,CASSFTGNYGYTF,TGTGCCAGCAGCTTCACGGGAAACTATGGCTACACCTTC
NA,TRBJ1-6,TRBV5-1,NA,CASSLEGGPGNSPLHF,TGCGCCAGCAGCTTGGAGGGCGGACCGGGGAATTCACCCCTCCACTTT
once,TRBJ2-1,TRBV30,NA,CAWSGTGSSYNEQFF,TGTGCCTGGAGTGGTACAGGGAGCTCCTACAATGAGCAGTTCTTC
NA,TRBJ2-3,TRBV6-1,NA,CASSERGVWGGVSTDTQYF,TGTGCCAGCAGTGAAAGGGGAGTATGGGGCGGGGTGAGCACAGATACGCAGTATTTT
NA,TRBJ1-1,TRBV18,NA,CASSPDIEGGTEAFF,TGTGCCAGCTCACCTGATATTGAGGGCGGCACTGAAGCTTTCTTT
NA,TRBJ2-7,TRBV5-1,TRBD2,CASSPRSGGAYEQYF,TGCGCCAGCAGTCCCCGTAGCGGGGGGGCCTACGAGCAGTACTTC
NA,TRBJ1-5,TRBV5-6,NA,CASSLERESQPQHF,TGTGCCAGCAGCTTGGAGAGGGAAAGTCAGCCCCAGCATTTT
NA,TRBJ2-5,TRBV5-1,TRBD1,CASSGRTGRQEETQYF,TGCGCCAGCAGCGGTAGGACAGGCCGTCAGGAGGAGACCCAGTACTTC
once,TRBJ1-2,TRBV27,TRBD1,CASSFRDRGRQGYTF,TGTGCCAGCAGTTTTCGGGACAGGGGGCGTCAAGGCTACACCTTC
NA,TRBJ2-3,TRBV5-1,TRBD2,CASSYDPGLAGGRDTQYF,TGCGCCAGCAGCTACGACCCGGGACTAGCGGGGGGACGAGATACGCAGTATTTT